The present TCR beta chain was sequenced within a study of blood T cell repertoires in COVID-19. Study details: COVID-19 samples, acute and convalescent, were from the United States, Italy and Spain.

Original methodology: It was from reference gene primer amplification that nucleated cell counts were estimated. Some clones are missing from TCRdb's copy, which holds only in-frame ones; the method was immunoSEQ multiplex PCR. V, J and clone size are taken as reported in that table, and D and trimming were inferred from the DNA itself. The sample lists around 340,000 clones; 75% to 90% were seen once. The Seattle patients, enrolled during active infection, were followed longitudinally. V was pared by 0 bases and J by 2 bases, with 16 bases between. There are 17 residues in the CDR3. Looked up from germline, CDR1 is LGHDT and CDR2 is YNNKEL (reference sequence).

The sample consisted of peripheral blood. This sequence was found in a woman aged 60-75 years with COVID-19, enrolled during active disease. This sequence joins TRBV3-1 (or the pseudogene TRBV3-2) and TRBJ1-1; the D gene is possibly TRBD1 (6 bases). The CDR3 nucleotides are TGTGCCAGCAGCCAAGATTGGGGGGGCGCCTATAACACTGAAGCTTTCTTT. Translating it yields CASSQDWGGAYNTEAFF.